The source of this T cell receptor (beta chain) is a study of kidney transplant recipient with SARS-CoV-2 infection. TCRdb reprocessed the reads with MiXCR, giving one entry per CDR3 protein. The sample consists of some 220,000 distinct CDR3 sequences, 25% to 30% of them appearing once. After removal of 4 bases from V and 3 bases from J, the junction contained 4 bases not matched to a gene. This CDR3 is 14 amino acids long. Germline values: CDR1 LNHDA, CDR2 SQIVND (reference sequence). This clonotype was detected ten times or more. This chain links TRBV19 with TRBJ2-7, with TRBD1 matching 9 bases. This TCR derives from a male patient in his thirties who had COVID-19 and was a kidney transplant recipient. Some T cells may have come from the graft donor. The material sequenced was a blood sample, taken at baseline and on roughly day 120 from a kidney transplant recipient. CDR3 nucleotides: TGTGCCAGTAGTACAACAGGGGGCTTCTACGAGCAGTACTTC. Translated, it gives CASSTTGGFYEQYF. Using reference TRBV19 and TRBJ2-7 for the parts outside the CDR3, the full variable domain is DGGITQSPKYLFRKEGQNVTLSCEQNLNHDAMYWYRQDPGQGLRLIYYSQIVNDFQKGDIAEGYSVSREKKESFPLTVTSAQKNPTAFYLCASSTTGGFYEQYFGPGTRLTVT.